Below are 8 T cell receptor beta chains sequenced from a single sample in a study of CD8 T cells in ankylosing spondylitis. TCRdb analysed the 5' RACE reads with MiXCR anew, one entry per CDR3 protein. Of around 770,000 distinct CDR3 sequences listed, 12% are singletons. The antigens of these receptors remain unknown. Notes on the study in general: Blood of patients with ankylosing spondylitis appeared to be characterized by a TCR beta motif of several highly homologous variants.

The sequenced sample was blood, either unsorted or a sorted T cell fraction (not recorded which). These TCRs come from a male donor with ankylosing spondylitis.

There are a few counts of this clonotype. The DNA for the CDR3 is TGCAGCGTTTTCGGGGGTGAGCAGTTCTTC. Protein sequence: CSVFGGEQFF. The chain employs TRBV29-1 and TRBJ2-1; possibly TRBD2 for D (6 bases). Germline CDR1 and CDR2: SQVTM and ANQGSEA. The V gene lost 5 bases and the J gene lost 9 bases, with 8 bases spanning the gap. The CDR3 consists of 10 residues.

The rearrangement uses TRBV20-1 and TRBJ2-5; D gene uncertain. The CDR3 runs 12 residues. CDR1 DFQATT and CDR2 SNEGSKA come from the germline V gene (reference sequence). Trimming removed 6 bases at V and 1 base at J, with 9 bases between. The CDR3 here is CSARTLQETQYF. Written as DNA, the CDR3 is TGCAGTGCGCGGACCCTCCAAGAGACCCAGTACTTC.

This clonotype was observed a handful of times. The V call is TRBV18, the J call TRBJ2-7, with 8 bases aligning to TRBD1. This CDR3 has 14 residues. Per germline, CDR1 KGHSH and CDR2 LQKENI. V was clipped by 2 bases and J by 7 bases; unmatched bases: 7. CDR3 sequence: CASSPSQGAGEQYF. The CDR3, as DNA: TGTGCCAGCTCACCATCCCAGGGGGCAGGAGAGCAGTACTTC.

The gene calls are TRBV5-1 and TRBJ1-5; TRBD1 agrees at 7 bases. Trimming took 0 bases from V and 3 from J; bases not matched to a gene: 6. The CDR3 spans 16 residues. Germline V gene sequence: CDR1 SGHRS, CDR2 YFSETQ. The CDR3 loop is CASSLDGGGYNQPQHF. The CDR3 DNA is TGCGCCAGCAGCTTGGATGGAGGGGGCTACAATCAGCCCCAGCATTTT.

The chain links TRBV7-8 to TRBJ2-1; TRBD2 aligns across 9 bases. CDR1 is SGHVS, CDR2 FQNEAQ, per germline. This CDR3 contains 16 residues. After removal of 2 bases from V and 10 bases from J, the junction contained 12 bases not matched to a gene. The CDR3 here is CASSLRASGVLGEQFF. The CDR3, as DNA: TGTGCCAGCAGCTTACGGGCTAGCGGGGTTCTAGGAGAGCAGTTCTTC.

In its sample, this clonotype was seen many times. CDR3 residues: CAISESRGKVEQYF. CDR3 coding DNA: TGTGCCATCAGTGAGTCGAGGGGGAAGGTCGAGCAGTACTTC. V and J are TRBV10-3 and TRBJ2-7; possibly TRBD1 for D (6 bases). The V end was cut by 0 bases, the J end by 6 bases, with 12 bases between. From germline, CDR1 is ENHRY and CDR2 SYGVKD. The CDR3 loop spans 14 amino acids.

This clonotype was observed once. This chain links TRBV28 with TRBJ1-2, with D perhaps matching TRBD1 (6 bases). Germline CDR1 and CDR2: MDHEN and SYDVKM. The V end lost 1 base, the J end lost 4 bases, and 13 bases lay between the germline ends. CDR3 length: 15 amino acids. The CDR3 bases are TGTGCCAGCAGTTTATTAGGCGACAGGAGCTATGGCTACACCTTC. Its protein is CASSLLGDRSYGYTF.

This clonotype has at least ten counts. J is TRBJ1-1 and V is TRBV28; D remains ambiguous. In germline, CDR1 is MDHEN, CDR2 SYDVKM. V was cut by 11 bases and J by 2 bases, with 12 bases left in between. CDR3 length: 12 amino acids. CDR3 bases: TGTGCCTCCCGTGAGGTAAACACTGAAGCTTTCTTT. Amino acid sequence: CASREVNTEAFF.